The 15 T cell receptor beta chains reported below all come from one sample, sequenced in a study of shared clonotypes between healthy human individuals. Repertoires were generated with immunoSEQ multiplex PCR, while TCRdb's copy carries only in-frame clones and drops some. The profile shows about 560,000 clones, around 77% of them singletons. Material for sequencing was PBMCs. Receptors were obtained from a woman aged 40-49 years in good health. Some clones in this sample may be carry-over from other donors' samples.

The chain employs TRBV5-1 and TRBJ2-4; TRBD1 is a possible D gene (6 bases). The V and J ends lost 4 bases and 1 base respectively, with 18 bases between them. CDR1 and CDR2 (germline): SGHRS, YFSETQ. The CDR3 has 17 residues. In DNA, the CDR3 is TGCGCCAGCAGCCCCGGACAGATTCCTTTGGCCAAAAACATTCAGTACTTC. Protein product: CASSPGQIPLAKNIQYF. Based on the CDR3 plus reference TRBV5-1 and TRBJ2-4, the full variable domain is KAGVTQTPRYLIKTRGQQVTLSCSPISGHRSVSWYQQTPGQGLQFLFEYFSETQRNKGNFPGRFSGRQFSNSRSEMNVSTLELGDSALYLCASSPGQIPLAKNIQYFGAGTRLSVL.

This clone was observed a handful of times. The chain is built from TRBV7-3 and TRBJ1-1; possibly TRBD1 for D (6 bases). CDR1 is SGHTA, CDR2 FQGTGA, per germline. V was pared by 8 bases and J by 4 bases, with 14 bases between. The CDR3 contains 13 residues. The CDR3 loop is CASAARGGTEAFF. CDR3 DNA sequence: TGTGCCAGCGCCGCGCGAGGGGGCACTGAAGCTTTCTTT.

As DNA, the CDR3 is TGTGCCACCAGCCCTAGTTATAGCAATCAGCCCCAGCATTTT. Residues: CATSPSYSNQPQHF. The gene calls are TRBV15 and TRBJ1-5; D unresolved. Trimming removed 5 bases from V and 0 bases from J, with 8 bases in between. CDR1 and CDR2 from the germline V gene are LNHNV and YYDKDF (reference sequence). The CDR3 totals 14 residues.

This clone has just one count. Here the CDR3 reads CAIGPGVTDTQYF. CDR3 in DNA: TGTGCCATCGGTCCGGGAGTGACAGATACGCAGTATTTT. J is TRBJ2-3 and V is TRBV10-3, with D tentatively TRBD2 (6 bases). CDR1 and CDR2 (germline): ENHRY, SYGVKD. The V and J ends lost 8 bases and 3 bases respectively, with 12 bases between them. The length of the CDR3 is 13 residues.

In this sample, this clone turned up many times. This sample includes further DNA sequences coding for the same CDR3. V and J are TRBV9 and TRBJ2-1; 8 bases are shared with TRBD2. CDR3 length: 15 amino acids. Germline lookup yields CDR1 SGDLS and CDR2 YYNGEE. Trimming at V came to 1 base and at J to 4 bases, leaving 4 bases not matched to a gene. The chain's CDR3 is CASSVSGSYYNEQFF. The CDR3 coding sequence is TGTGCCAGCAGCGTAAGCGGGAGCTATTACAATGAGCAGTTCTTC.

The gene calls are TRBV27 and TRBJ2-7; possibly TRBD2 for D (6 bases). This CDR3 spans 12 amino acids. V lost 2 bases and J lost 6, with 8 bases in between. Germline values: CDR1 MNHEY, CDR2 SMNVEV (reference sequence). The CDR3 nucleotides are TGTGCCAGCAGTTTAACCGGGAGCGAGCAGTACTTC. It encodes CASSLTGSEQYF.

This clone was observed at least ten times. V is TRBV28 and J is TRBJ2-7; no firm D call. V was cut by 6 bases and J by 0 bases, with 9 bases left in between. Looked up from germline, CDR1 is MDHEN and CDR2 is SYDVKM. CDR3 length: 13 residues. This CDR3 reads CASRDVLSYEQYF. As DNA, the CDR3 is TGTGCCAGCAGGGACGTCCTCTCCTACGAGCAGTACTTC.

The chain employs TRBV10-1 and TRBJ2-2, with unresolved D. CDR1 and CDR2 (germline): WNHNN, SYGVQD (reference sequence). The germline V and J ends were trimmed by 6 bases and 0 bases, with 14 bases remaining between them. This CDR3 region has 16 residues. The CDR3 coding sequence is TGCGCCAGCAGAAGAAAAGACCAAGCGAACACCGGGGAGCTGTTTTTT. Protein sequence: CASRRKDQANTGELFF.

V and J are TRBV5-8 and TRBJ1-2; D not resolved. Trimming shortened V by 0 bases and J by 0 bases, and 12 bases separated the two germline ends. This CDR3 has 16 amino acids. CDR1 and CDR2 (germline): SGHTS, YDEGEE. CDR3 sequence (DNA): TGTGCCAGCAGCTTGGATACTCCGCGAACTAACTATGGCTACACCTTC. Protein: CASSLDTPRTNYGYTF.

V gene TRBV5-6 combines with J gene TRBJ2-1, with TRBD1 matching over 10 bases. Germline V lookup: CDR1 SGHDT, CDR2 YYEEEE. There are 14 residues in the CDR3. V was pared by 3 bases and J by 8 bases, with 5 bases of the junction left unmatched. The DNA for the CDR3 is TGTGCCAGCAGCTCCGGGACAGGGGTTTATGAGCAGTTCTTC. It yields the protein CASSSGTGVYEQFF.

To note about this clone: Germline and junction disagree at one end, which may indicate a read error. The V and J genes are TRBV7-7 and TRBJ2-7, with TRBD2 matching over 11 bases. The CDR3 extends over 14 amino acids. Germline loops: CDR1 SSHAT, CDR2 FNYEAQ (reference sequence). Here the CDR3 reads CASSPGLAGNEQYF. DNA for the CDR3: TGTGCTAGCAGCCCTGGACTAGCGGGTAACGAGCAGTACTTC.

The CDR3 sequence: CASSPRGQGAYEQYF. CDR3 sequence (DNA): TGTGCCAGCTCACCACGGGGACAGGGCGCCTACGAGCAGTACTTC. The chain links TRBV18 to TRBJ2-7; 9 bases match TRBD1. With V trimmed by 1 base and J by 2 bases, 3 bases remained unmatched. Germline loops: CDR1 KGHSH, CDR2 LQKENI. The CDR3 runs to 15 residues.

The V gene is TRBV28, the J gene TRBJ2-7, with a weak D call TRBD2 (6 bases). Germline V gene data show CDR1 as MDHEN and CDR2 as SYDVKM. The CDR3 extends over 12 amino acids. V shed 5 bases and J shed 4 bases, with 9 bases lying between them. CDR3 sequence: CASSVTRYEQYF. The CDR3 bases are TGTGCCAGCAGTGTGACTAGATACGAGCAGTACTTC.

This chain links TRBV7-9 with TRBJ1-3; D unresolved. Trimming left V 0 bases short and J 1 base short, with 10 bases between. The V gene's germline CDR1 is SEHNR and CDR2 FQNEAQ (reference sequence). The CDR3 runs to 16 residues. The CDR3 loop is CASSLARVISGNTIYF. The CDR3 nucleotides are TGTGCCAGCAGCTTAGCGCGGGTAATTTCTGGAAACACCATATATTTT.

Details on this clone: Being one base from a much bigger clone, this may be a read error. The V call is TRBV29-1, the J call TRBJ2-7, with 8 bases lining up with TRBD1. This CDR3 comprises 14 residues. The germline V gene encodes CDR1 SQVTM and CDR2 ANQGSEA. J gave up 6 bases and V 7 bases, and 14 bases lay outside the gene matches. The CDR3, as DNA: TGCAGCGCGGAGCACGGGACAGGTTCATCCGAGCAGTACTTC. It codes for CSAEHGTGSSEQYF.